This T cell receptor beta chain was sequenced in a study of blood T cells in healthy people across ages. PCR was performed a second time for about 7 to 11 cycles using a sample-barcoded 5' primer and a J-beta primer mix. TCRdb re-called the 5' RACE reads with MiXCR, one entry per CDR3 protein. The repertoire consists of 650,000 to 1,000,000 distinct CDR3 sequences, with approximately 35% occurring once and the leading ten covering 10% to 15%. Germline CDR1 and CDR2: SGHVS and FQNEAQ. The CDR3 runs to 14 residues. Deletions cut 1 base from V and 8 bases from J, with 11 bases between. The material sequenced was blood. The source of this sequence is a man younger than 30 in good health. V is TRBV7-8 and J is TRBJ1-4; tentative D call: TRBD1 (5 bases). The CDR3 DNA follows: TGTGCCAGCAGCTTAGACAGGCCGACCGAAAAACTGTTTTTT. Translated: CASSLDRPTEKLFF.